Listed here are 7 T cell receptor beta chains from one sample, sequenced in a study of cytomegalovirus exposure and HLA in healthy donors (dated by TCRdb to 2016 to 2017). Libraries were constructed by the immunoSEQ multiplex PCR assay. A mixture of 60 forward primers for TCR Vbeta segments and 13 reverse primers for TCR Jbeta segments was used in the multiplex PCR. TCRdb holds this immuneACCESS table with in-frame rearrangements only. Some clones are missing; in checked studies, unresolved V genes explain under half, and the rest has no known cause. The sample yields approximately 150,000 clones; 75% to 80% were counted once. About 1.8% of the sample belongs to the ten largest clones. Sequenced input: PBMCs. These receptors originate from a woman in her 30s in good health and CMV-seronegative.

V usage is TRBV28 and J usage is TRBJ2-7; TRBD2 agrees at 8 bases. V trimming: 7 bases; J trimming: 7 bases; junction bases outside the gene matches: 9. Germline values: CDR1 MDHEN, CDR2 SYDVKM. The CDR3 covers 13 residues. The CDR3 bases are TGTGCCAGCACCCGCTCGGGGGGGCGGGAGCAGTACTTC. Encoded protein: CASTRSGGREQYF.

This clone came up once. The J gene is TRBJ1-3, the V gene TRBV7-6, with D perhaps TRBD1 (5 bases). This CDR3 has 13 residues. V lost 1 base and J 9 bases, leaving 10 bases between the germline ends. Germline CDR1 is SGHVS and CDR2 is FNYEAQ. In DNA form, the CDR3 reads TGTGCCAGCAGCTTAGACCCCGGGGGCACCATATATTTT. This gives the protein CASSLDPGGTIYF. The whole variable domain, remainder taken from reference TRBV7-6 and TRBJ1-3, is GAGVSQSPRYKVTKRGQDVALRCDPISGHVSLYWYRQALGQGPEFLTYFNYEAQQDKSGLPNDRFSAERPEGSISTLTIQRTEQRDSAMYRCASSLDPGGTIYFGEGSWLTVV.

The V call is TRBV27, the J call TRBJ2-7; 12 bases map to TRBD2. The junction had 9 bases not matched to a gene; V was cut back by 7 bases and J by 2 bases. Germline V gene sequence: CDR1 MNHEY, CDR2 SMNVEV (reference sequence). There are 16 residues in the CDR3. This CDR3 reads CASTHQTSGGTYEQYF. The DNA for the CDR3 is TGTGCCAGCACCCACCAAACTAGCGGGGGGACCTACGAGCAGTACTTC.

This chain joins TRBV2 and TRBJ1-1; the D is unclear. V was clipped by 5 bases and J by 3 bases, with 13 bases between them. Germline values: CDR1 SNHLY, CDR2 FYNNEI. This CDR3 is built from 14 residues. The CDR3 DNA follows: TGTGCCAGCAGTCTGGGAGAGAGGTACACTGAAGCTTTCTTT. Translated: CASSLGERYTEAFF.

The V call is TRBV27, the J call TRBJ1-2, with 7 bases fitting TRBD1. Germline V lookup: CDR1 MNHEY, CDR2 SMNVEV (reference sequence). Unmatched junction bases numbered 8, after V lost 6 bases and J lost 7 bases. The CDR3 loop spans 13 amino acids. CDR3 loop: CASRPTGLSGYTF. CDR3 bases: TGTGCCAGCAGGCCGACAGGGTTGAGTGGCTACACCTTC.

A single count supports this clone. This CDR3 reads CSAARRTEDNYGYTF. In DNA form, the CDR3 reads TGCAGCGCTGCCAGGCGGACAGAGGACAACTATGGCTACACCTTC. V and J are TRBV29-1 and TRBJ1-2; perhaps TRBD1 as D (6 bases). The CDR3 covers 15 residues. Trimming shortened V by 7 bases and J by 2 bases, and 20 bases separated the two germline ends. Germline lookup yields CDR1 SQVTM and CDR2 ANQGSEA.

The gene calls are TRBV4-1 and TRBJ1-2; 7 bases map to TRBD1. The junction had 13 bases not matched to a gene; V was cut back by 1 base and J by 8 bases. The length of the CDR3 is 16 residues. Germline V gene sequence: CDR1 MGHRA, CDR2 YSYEKL. The CDR3 reads CASSQGSGQDGRGYTF. As DNA, the CDR3 is TGCGCCAGCAGCCAAGGATCCGGACAGGACGGTAGGGGCTACACCTTC.